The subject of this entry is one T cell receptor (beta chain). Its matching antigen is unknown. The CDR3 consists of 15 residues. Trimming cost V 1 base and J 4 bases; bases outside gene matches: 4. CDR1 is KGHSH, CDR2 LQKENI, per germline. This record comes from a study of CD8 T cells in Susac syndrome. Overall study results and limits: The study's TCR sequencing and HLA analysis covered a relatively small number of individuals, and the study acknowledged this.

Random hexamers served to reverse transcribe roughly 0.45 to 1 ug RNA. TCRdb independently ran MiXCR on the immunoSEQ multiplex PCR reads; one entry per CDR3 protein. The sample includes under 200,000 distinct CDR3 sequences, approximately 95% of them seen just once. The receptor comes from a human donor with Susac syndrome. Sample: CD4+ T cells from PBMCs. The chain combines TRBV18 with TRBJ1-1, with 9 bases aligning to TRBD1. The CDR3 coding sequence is TGTGCCAGCTCACCACAACAGGGGGCGCGCACTGAAGCTTTCTTT. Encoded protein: CASSPQQGARTEAFF.